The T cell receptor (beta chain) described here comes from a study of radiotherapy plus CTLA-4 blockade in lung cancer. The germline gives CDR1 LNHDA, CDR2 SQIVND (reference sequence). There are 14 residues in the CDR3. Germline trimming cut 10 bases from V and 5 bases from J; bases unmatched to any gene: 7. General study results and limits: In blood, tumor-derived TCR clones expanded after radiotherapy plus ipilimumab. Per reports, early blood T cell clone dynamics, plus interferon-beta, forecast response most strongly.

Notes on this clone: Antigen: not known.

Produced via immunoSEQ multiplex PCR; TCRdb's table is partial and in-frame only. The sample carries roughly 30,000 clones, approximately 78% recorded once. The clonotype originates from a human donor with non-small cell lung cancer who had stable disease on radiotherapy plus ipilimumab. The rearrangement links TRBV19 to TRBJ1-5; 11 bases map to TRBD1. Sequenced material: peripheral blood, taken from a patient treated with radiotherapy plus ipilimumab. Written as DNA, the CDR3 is TGTGCCACCTCGGACAGGGGGCGCGATCAGCCCCAGCATTTT. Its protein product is CATSDRGRDQPQHF.